These 32 T cell receptor beta chains were sequenced from one sample in a study of CD8+CD57+ T cells in acquired aplastic anemia. It was genomic DNA that served as the template for profiling TCR beta VDJ and CDR3. TCRdb used MiXCR to reprocess the reads, holding one entry per CDR3 protein. The table includes 160,000 or so distinct CDR3 sequences, approximately 51% detected once. All sequencing subjects had displayed CD8+CD57+ cell expansion on flow cytometry. The source material was sorted CD4+, CD8+, or CD8+CD57+ T cells (not recorded which) from PBMCs. The receptor set was obtained from a human donor with aplastic anemia.

This clonotype occurred many times. The chain uses TRBV24-1 and TRBJ1-5; 8 nucleotides match TRBD1. The CDR3 runs 13 residues. V dropped 9 bases and J dropped 3; count of bases not matched to a gene: 3. The germline V gene has CDR1 KGHDR and CDR2 SFDVKD. CDR3 amino acids: CATSDRDNQPQHF. CDR3 DNA: TGTGCCACCTCGGACAGGGACAATCAGCCCCAGCATTTT.

Details on this clonotype: This may stem from a read error, because a much larger clone lies one nucleotide away. The rearrangement links TRBV6-1 to TRBJ1-2, with D perhaps matching TRBD1 (5 bases). CDR1 is MNHNS, CDR2 SASEGT, per germline. This CDR3 has 13 amino acids. The CDR3 DNA reads TGTGACAGCAACGGGGGTCTTAGGTATGGCTACACCTTC. Its protein product is CDSNGGLRYGYTF.

This clonotype showed up just a few times. V is TRBV11-1 and J is TRBJ2-1, with TRBD2 as a possible D gene (7 bases). The CDR3 covers 15 residues. CDR1 is SGHAT, CDR2 FQDESV, per germline (reference sequence). Trimming stripped 1 base from V and 6 bases from J, with 13 bases between. CDR3 loop: CASSLDGGPFNEQFF. In DNA, the CDR3 is TGTGCCAGCAGCTTAGACGGGGGGCCTTTCAATGAGCAGTTCTTC. Looking up the rest from reference TRBV11-1 and TRBJ2-1 gives the full variable domain: EAEVAQSPRYKITEKSQAVAFWCDPISGHATLYWYRQILGQGPELLVQFQDESVVDDSQLPKDRFSAERLKGVDSTLKIQPAELGDSAMYLCASSLDGGPFNEQFFGPGTRLTVL.

This clonotype has at least ten counts. The rearrangement uses TRBV4-2 and TRBJ2-1; TRBD2 is a possible D gene (6 bases). Trimming took off 0 bases at V and 4 bases at J, with 13 bases between the two ends. Germline CDR1 LGHNA, CDR2 YNFKEQ. The length of the CDR3 is 16 residues. The CDR3 spells CASSQDPSGFYNEQFF. CDR3 bases: TGTGCCAGCAGCCAAGATCCAAGCGGGTTTTACAATGAGCAGTTCTTC.

The gene calls are TRBV4-2 and TRBJ1-3; weak D call: TRBD1 (6 bases). V lost 8 bases and J 2 bases, leaving 10 bases between the germline ends. Germline lookup yields CDR1 LGHNA and CDR2 YNFKEQ. CDR3 length equals 13 residues. The chain's CDR3 is CASGGGAGNTIYF. The CDR3 bases are TGTGCCAGCGGGGGGGGCGCTGGAAACACCATATATTTT.

The chain carries TRBV19 and TRBJ1-5; 9 bases are shared with TRBD1. Germline CDR1 LNHDA, CDR2 SQIVND (reference sequence). The CDR3 covers 16 residues. The V segment lost 9 bases and the J segment 1 base; nucleotides outside the gene matches: 10. CDR3 loop: CASQGTGMISNQPQHF. In DNA form, the CDR3 reads TGTGCCAGCCAGGGGACAGGGATGATAAGCAATCAGCCCCAGCATTTT.

The CDR3 here is CASNRPGGRTEAFF. DNA of the CDR3: TGTGCCAGTAACCGTCCGGGGGGGCGGACTGAAGCTTTCTTT. The chain uses TRBV19 and TRBJ1-1, with a tentative D call TRBD1 (6 bases). Germline CDR1 LNHDA, CDR2 SQIVND (reference sequence). Trimming took off 7 bases at V and 5 bases at J, with 17 bases between the two ends. The CDR3 has 14 residues.

A few counts support this clonotype. The V gene is TRBV6-1, the J gene TRBJ1-4, with D possibly TRBD1 on 5 matching bases. The germline gives CDR1 MNHNS, CDR2 SASEGT. The CDR3 runs 15 residues. Trimming stripped 8 bases from V and 5 bases from J, with 18 bases between. The CDR3 sequence: CASRREGLGNEKLFF. The CDR3 DNA reads TGTGCCAGCCGGCGGGAGGGGCTGGGGAATGAAAAACTGTTTTTT.

This clonotype qualifies as medium-sized. The chain is built from TRBV29-1 and TRBJ2-7; D remains unclear. The CDR3 is made up of 12 amino acids. V gave up 0 bases and J gave up 6 bases, with 9 bases separating them. Germline V gene sequence: CDR1 SQVTM, CDR2 ANQGSEA. The CDR3 DNA reads TGCAGCGTTGAAGATGCAGGTCTCGAGCAGTACTTC. Residues: CSVEDAGLEQYF.

This clonotype was observed a few times. The chain uses TRBV14 and TRBJ2-1; 12 bases line up with TRBD2. The junction had 13 bases not matched to a gene; V was cut back by 8 bases and J by 8 bases. Germline-derived CDR1 and CDR2 are SGHDN and FVKESK. The CDR3 totals 16 residues. CDR3 residues: CASSQEQLAGGDEQFF. The CDR3 nucleotides are TGTGCCAGCTCACAGGAACAACTAGCGGGAGGTGATGAGCAGTTCTTC.

This clonotype was seen many times. J is TRBJ1-4 and V is TRBV11-2; 7 nucleotides agree with TRBD1. Germline CDR1 and CDR2: SGHAT and FQNNGV. The V and J ends lost 5 bases and 4 bases, in that order; junction bases with no gene match: 7. The CDR3 runs 15 residues. The CDR3 nucleotides are TGTGCCAGCAGCCCTCGGACAGGAAATAATGAAAAACTGTTTTTT. It yields the protein CASSPRTGNNEKLFF.

This clonotype has a handful of counts. The V gene is TRBV15, the J gene TRBJ1-5, with D hard to call. V was clipped by 6 bases and J by 4 bases, with 7 bases between them. There are 12 residues in the CDR3. Germline loops: CDR1 LNHNV, CDR2 YYDKDF (reference sequence). CDR3 loop: CATRIGNQPQHF. DNA for the CDR3: TGTGCCACCAGAATCGGGAATCAGCCCCAGCATTTT. Drawing the rest from reference TRBV15 and TRBJ1-5, the complete variable domain is DAMVIQNPRYQVTQFGKPVTLSCSQTLNHNVMYWYQQKSSQAPKLLFHYYDKDFNNEADTPDNFQSRRPNTSFCFLDIRSPGLGDTAMYLCATRIGNQPQHFGDGTRLSIL.

There are a few counts of this clonotype. V gene TRBV29-1 combines with J gene TRBJ2-7; TRBD1 matches 9 bases. The CDR3 length is 17 residues. Germline V gene lookup returns CDR1 SQVTM and CDR2 ANQGSEA. J gave up 4 bases and V 6 bases, and 19 bases lay outside the gene matches. CDR3 nucleotides: TGCAGCGTCGTGGGCGCCTCGGGACAGGGTACGATTTACGAGCAGTACTTC. It yields the protein CSVVGASGQGTIYEQYF.

The chain is built from TRBV9 and TRBJ2-1, with D possibly TRBD1 on 5 matching bases. The CDR3 sequence is 13 residues long. The germline V gene has CDR1 SGDLS and CDR2 YYNGEE. V shed 3 bases and J shed 7 bases, with 11 bases lying between them. This CDR3 reads CASSGRGRNEQFF. CDR3 nucleotide sequence: TGTGCCAGCAGCGGTAGGGGCAGAAATGAGCAGTTCTTC.

This clonotype was observed at least ten times. The V and J genes are TRBV27 and TRBJ1-6; D gene unclear. In germline, CDR1 is MNHEY, CDR2 SMNVEV (reference sequence). The CDR3 loop spans 13 amino acids. V was shortened by 3 bases and J by 7 bases, with 7 bases between the two germline ends. CDR3 sequence reads: CASSLGVNSPLHF. The CDR3 DNA reads as TGTGCCAGCAGTTTGGGTGTCAATTCACCCCTCCACTTT.

V and J are TRBV7-7 and TRBJ2-5; D remains unclear. V shed 3 bases and J shed 1 base, with 6 bases lying between them. Germline assignment: CDR1 SSHAT and CDR2 FNYEAQ (reference sequence). The CDR3 runs to 13 residues. CDR3 bases: TGTGCCAGCAGCTTGGACGGCCAAGAGACCCAGTACTTC. Protein sequence: CASSLDGQETQYF.

The genes are TRBV29-1 and TRBJ2-7; D tentatively reads TRBD1 or TRBD2 (5 bases each). CDR1 and CDR2 (germline): SQVTM, ANQGSEA. Trimming cost V 7 bases and J 7 bases, with 17 bases left between them. The CDR3 has 12 amino acids. The CDR3 is CSAGTRRWEQYF. CDR3 DNA: TGCAGCGCTGGGACCCGACGGTGGGAGCAGTACTTC.

With respect to this clonotype: The junction shows a germline mismatch at one end, possibly a read error. The genes are TRBV7-2 and TRBJ1-5; 7 nucleotides line up with TRBD1. The CDR3 totals 14 residues. Germline V lookup: CDR1 SGHTA, CDR2 FQGNSA. The CDR3 protein is CAGSATPGGQPQHF. The CDR3 DNA reads TGTGCCGGCAGCGCTACCCCAGGGGGACAGCCCCAGCATTTT.

This clonotype was counted many times. The chain carries TRBV11-1 and TRBJ2-5, with D unclear. Germline loops: CDR1 SGHAT, CDR2 FQDESV (reference sequence). The CDR3 has 12 residues. Trimming removed 6 bases from V and 2 bases from J, with 7 bases in between. DNA for the CDR3: TGTGCCAGCAGACTAAATCAAGAGACCCAGTACTTC. Its protein is CASRLNQETQYF. The full variable domain, completed using reference TRBV11-1 and TRBJ2-5, is EAEVAQSPRYKITEKSQAVAFWCDPISGHATLYWYRQILGQGPELLVQFQDESVVDDSQLPKDRFSAERLKGVDSTLKIQPAELGDSAMYLCASRLNQETQYFGPGTRLLVL.

With regard to this clonotype: Being one base from a much bigger clone, this may be a read error. The chain employs TRBV9 and TRBJ1-3; D might be TRBD1 (5 bases). The germline CDR1 and CDR2 sequences are SGDLS and YYNGEE. CDR3 length: 17 residues. As DNA, the CDR3 is TGTGCCGGCAGCGTAGAGATCGGGGCGAACTCTGGAAACACCATATATTTT. Protein product: CAGSVEIGANSGNTIYF.

This clonotype was detected many times. The chain employs TRBV9 and TRBJ2-7; D assignment may be TRBD1 or TRBD2 (5 bases each). In germline, CDR1 is SGDLS, CDR2 YYNGEE. The CDR3 has 14 residues. Deletions cut 0 bases from V and 0 bases from J, with 7 bases between. CDR3 loop: CASSVGDGSYEQYF. In nucleotides, the CDR3 is TGTGCCAGCAGCGTAGGGGACGGCTCCTACGAGCAGTACTTC.

This clonotype was seen only a few times. A much larger clone differs from this one at a single base, so this may be a read error. The chain employs TRBV5-1 and TRBJ2-7; D unclear. Trimming removed 0 bases from V and 2 bases from J, with 15 bases in between. The CDR3 has 16 residues. Germline V CDR1 and CDR2: SGHRS, YFSETQ. CDR3 DNA sequence: TGCGCCAGCAGCTTGGAGGTCGTAGGACCAGCCTACGAGCAGTACTTC. Translating gives CASSLEVVGPAYEQYF. The variable domain in full, with the rest retrieved from reference TRBV5-1 and TRBJ2-7, is KAGVTQTPRYLIKTRGQQVTLSCSPISGHRSVSWYQQTPGQGLQFLFEYFSETQRNKGNFPGRFSGRQFSNSRSEMNVSTLELGDSALYLCASSLEVVGPAYEQYFGPGTRLTVT.

The chain joins TRBV24-1 to TRBJ2-5; D might be TRBD1 or TRBD2, each matching 5 bases. Germline lookup yields CDR1 KGHDR and CDR2 SFDVKD. This CDR3 is 16 amino acids long. V was pared by 4 bases and J by 4 bases, with 18 bases between. CDR3 in amino acids: CATSDSEGTVGETQYF. The CDR3, as DNA: TGTGCCACCAGTGACTCCGAAGGGACGGTGGGAGAGACCCAGTACTTC.

This clonotype has a handful of counts. V gene TRBV3-1 combines with J gene TRBJ2-1; 10 bases fit TRBD1. The V segment lost 4 bases and the J segment 13 bases; nucleotides outside the gene matches: 13. The CDR3 consists of 15 residues. The germline gives CDR1 LGHDT, CDR2 YNNKEL (reference sequence). CDR3 sequence: CASSPRDRGGAEQFF. The CDR3 coding sequence is TGTGCCAGCAGCCCCCGGGACAGGGGAGGAGCTGAACAGTTCTTC.

J is TRBJ1-4 and V is TRBV19, with unresolved D. The CDR3 length is 12 residues. The germline CDR1 and CDR2 sequences are LNHDA and SQIVND (reference sequence). Trimming removed 2 bases at V and 6 bases at J, with 4 bases between. CDR3 region: CASSIIDEKLFF. CDR3 DNA sequence: TGTGCCAGTAGTATAATAGATGAAAAACTGTTTTTT.

Points on this clonotype: Since a much larger clone is just one base distant, this may be a read error. The chain joins TRBV6-1 to TRBJ2-3, with unresolved D. The CDR3 length is 14 residues. CDR1 MNHNS and CDR2 SASEGT come from the germline V gene. With 11 bases removed from V and 1 base from J, the gap between germline ends came to 16 bases. The DNA of the CDR3 is TGTGCCGGCAACAAAGACCGGGGCACAGATACGCAGTATTTT. Translated: CAGNKDRGTDTQYF.

This clonotype was observed a single time. At one boundary the junction diverges from the germline segment, which might be a read error. This chain links TRBV25-1 with TRBJ2-7; D remains unclear. The CDR3 sequence is 12 residues long. The V gene's germline CDR1 is MGHDK and CDR2 SYGVNS. CDR3 bases: TGCGCCAGCAGCTTGGGCTTCTACGAGCAGTACTTC. Protein: CASSLGFYEQYF.

There are a few counts of this clonotype. A much larger clone differs from this one at a single base, so this may be a read error. J is TRBJ1-2 and V is TRBV11-2; TRBD1 agrees at 7 bases. The CDR3 sequence is 16 residues long. The germline gives CDR1 SGHAT, CDR2 FQNNGV. Trimming removed 0 bases from V and 4 bases from J; junction bases left unmatched: 8. The chain's CDR3 is CASSLDSAGGIYGYTF. For the CDR3, the DNA is TGTGCCAGCAGCTTAGACTCGGCAGGGGGGATCTATGGCTACACCTTC.

This clonotype occurred a few times. V and J are TRBV29-1 and TRBJ2-4; D gene uncertain. Germline-derived CDR1 and CDR2 are SQVTM and ANQGSEA. CDR3 size: 11 residues. The V gene lost 5 bases and the J gene lost 7 bases, with 9 bases spanning the gap. This CDR3 is CSVNTGNIQYF. Written as DNA, the CDR3 is TGCAGCGTTAACACCGGGAACATTCAGTACTTC.

This clonotype was seen only a few times. V and J are TRBV29-1 and TRBJ1-1; D remains unclear. The CDR3 sequence is 12 residues long. The V gene's germline CDR1 is SQVTM and CDR2 ANQGSEA. V shed 4 bases and J shed 0 bases, with 6 bases lying between them. CDR3 amino acids: CSVVAVNTEAFF. For the CDR3, the DNA is TGCAGCGTTGTAGCCGTGAACACTGAAGCTTTCTTT.

V and J are TRBV19 and TRBJ1-2; tentatively, D is TRBD1 (6 bases). Germline V gene lookup returns CDR1 LNHDA and CDR2 SQIVND (reference sequence). This CDR3 has 13 amino acids. The V end was cut by 4 bases, the J end by 3 bases, with 9 bases between. CDR3 bases: TGTGCCAGTAGTACCGGACAGTACTATGGCTACACCTTC. Protein product: CASSTGQYYGYTF.

The chain couples TRBV24-1 to TRBJ2-7; 7 nucleotides align to TRBD1. Losses at the gene ends were 6 bases for V and 1 base for J; bases not matched to a gene: 5. Looked up from germline, CDR1 is KGHDR and CDR2 is SFDVKD. CDR3 size: 14 residues. The CDR3 sequence: CATSQQGISYEQYF. CDR3 DNA sequence: TGTGCCACCAGTCAACAGGGGATATCCTACGAGCAGTACTTC.